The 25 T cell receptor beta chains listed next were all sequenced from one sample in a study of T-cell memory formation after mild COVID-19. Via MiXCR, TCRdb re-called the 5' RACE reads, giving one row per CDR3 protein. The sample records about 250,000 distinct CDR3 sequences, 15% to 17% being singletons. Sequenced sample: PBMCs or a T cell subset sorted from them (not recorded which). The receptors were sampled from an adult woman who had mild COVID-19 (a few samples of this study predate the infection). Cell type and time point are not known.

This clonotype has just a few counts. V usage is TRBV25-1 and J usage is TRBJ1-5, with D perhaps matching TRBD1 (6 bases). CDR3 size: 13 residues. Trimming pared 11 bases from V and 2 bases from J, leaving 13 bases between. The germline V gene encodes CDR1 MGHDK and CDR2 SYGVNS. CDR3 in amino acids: CAVGGGGNQPQHF. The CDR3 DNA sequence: TGTGCCGTAGGGGGTGGAGGCAATCAGCCCCAGCATTTT. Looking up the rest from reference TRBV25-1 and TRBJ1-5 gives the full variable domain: EADIYQTPRYLVIGTGKKITLECSQTMGHDKMYWYQQDPGMELHLIHYSYGVNSTEKGDLSSESTVSRIRTEHFPLTLESARPSHTSQYLCAVGGGGNQPQHFGDGTRLSIL.

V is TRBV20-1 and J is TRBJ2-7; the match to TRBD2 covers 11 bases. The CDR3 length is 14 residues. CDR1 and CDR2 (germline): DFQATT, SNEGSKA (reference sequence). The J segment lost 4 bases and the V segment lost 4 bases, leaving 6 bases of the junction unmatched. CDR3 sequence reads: CSANPGTSGYEQYF. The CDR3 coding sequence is TGCAGTGCTAACCCCGGGACTAGCGGTTACGAGCAGTACTTC.

The CDR3: CASSPDVGLAGGTDTQYF. The CDR3 DNA sequence: TGCGCCAGCAGCCCGGATGTCGGGTTGGCGGGGGGCACAGATACGCAGTATTTT. The chain uses TRBV5-1 and TRBJ2-3; 7 bases fit TRBD2. The V and J ends lost 4 bases and 1 base, in that order; junction bases with no gene match: 15. Germline values: CDR1 SGHRS, CDR2 YFSETQ. The CDR3 is 18 residues long. Supplemented by reference TRBV5-1 and TRBJ2-3, the full variable domain reads KAGVTQTPRYLIKTRGQQVTLSCSPISGHRSVSWYQQTPGQGLQFLFEYFSETQRNKGNFPGRFSGRQFSNSRSEMNVSTLELGDSALYLCASSPDVGLAGGTDTQYFGPGTRLTVL.

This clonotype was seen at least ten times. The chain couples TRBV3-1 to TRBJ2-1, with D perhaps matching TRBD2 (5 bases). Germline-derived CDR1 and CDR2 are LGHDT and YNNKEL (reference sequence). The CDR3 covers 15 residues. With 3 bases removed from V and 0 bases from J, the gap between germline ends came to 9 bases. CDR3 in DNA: TGTGCCAGCAGCCAGCGGAGGACCTCCTACAATGAGCAGTTCTTC. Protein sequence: CASSQRRTSYNEQFF.

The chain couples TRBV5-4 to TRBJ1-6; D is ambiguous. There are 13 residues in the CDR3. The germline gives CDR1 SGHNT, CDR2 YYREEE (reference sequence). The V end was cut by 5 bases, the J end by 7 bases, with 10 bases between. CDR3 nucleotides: TGTGCCAGCAGATTACAAGGGAATTCACCCCTCCACTTT. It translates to CASRLQGNSPLHF.

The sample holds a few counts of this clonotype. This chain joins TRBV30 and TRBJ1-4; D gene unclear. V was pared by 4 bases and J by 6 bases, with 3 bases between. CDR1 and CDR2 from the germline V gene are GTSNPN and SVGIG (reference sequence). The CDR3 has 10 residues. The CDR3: CAWKDEKLFF. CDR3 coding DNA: TGTGCCTGGAAGGATGAAAAACTGTTTTTT.

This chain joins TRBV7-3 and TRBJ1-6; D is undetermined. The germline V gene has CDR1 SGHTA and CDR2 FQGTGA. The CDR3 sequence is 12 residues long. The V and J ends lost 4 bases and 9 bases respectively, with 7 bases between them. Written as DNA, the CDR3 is TGTGCCAGCAGCTCAGAAGGTTCACCCCTCCACTTT. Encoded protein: CASSSEGSPLHF.

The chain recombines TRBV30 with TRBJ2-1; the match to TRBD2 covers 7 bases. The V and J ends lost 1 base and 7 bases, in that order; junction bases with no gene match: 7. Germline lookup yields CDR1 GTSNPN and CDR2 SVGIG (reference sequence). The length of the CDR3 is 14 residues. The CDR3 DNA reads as TGTGCCTGGAGTGGAGCGGGGAAAGGGAATGAGCAGTTCTTC. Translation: CAWSGAGKGNEQFF.

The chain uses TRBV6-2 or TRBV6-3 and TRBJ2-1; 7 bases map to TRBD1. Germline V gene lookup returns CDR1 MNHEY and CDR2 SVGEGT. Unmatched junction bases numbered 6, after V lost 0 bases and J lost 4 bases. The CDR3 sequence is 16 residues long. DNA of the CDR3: TGTGCCAGCAGTTACTCGGGACAGAAACCTTACAATGAGCAGTTCTTC. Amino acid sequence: CASSYSGQKPYNEQFF.

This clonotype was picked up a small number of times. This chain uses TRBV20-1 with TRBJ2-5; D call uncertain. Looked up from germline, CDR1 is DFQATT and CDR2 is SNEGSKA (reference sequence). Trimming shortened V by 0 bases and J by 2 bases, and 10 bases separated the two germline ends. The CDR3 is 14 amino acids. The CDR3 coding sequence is TGCAGTGCTAGAGATTGGCAGCAACAAGAGACCCAGTACTTC. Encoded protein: CSARDWQQQETQYF.

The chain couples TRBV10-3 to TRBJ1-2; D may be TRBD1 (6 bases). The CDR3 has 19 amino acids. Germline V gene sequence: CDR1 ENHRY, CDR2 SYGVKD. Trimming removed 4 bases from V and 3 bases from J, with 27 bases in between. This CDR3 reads CAISVPLTSRDTLHYGYTF. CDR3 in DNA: TGTGCCATCAGTGTCCCACTAACCTCCCGGGACACTCTGCACTATGGCTACACCTTC.

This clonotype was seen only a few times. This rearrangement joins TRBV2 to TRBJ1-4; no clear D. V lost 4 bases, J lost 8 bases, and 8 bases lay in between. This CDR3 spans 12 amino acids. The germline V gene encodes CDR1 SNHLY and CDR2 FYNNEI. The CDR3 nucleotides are TGTGCCAGCAGTGGAGCCGCCGAAAAACTGTTTTTT. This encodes CASSGAAEKLFF. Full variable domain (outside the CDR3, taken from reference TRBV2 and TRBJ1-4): EPEVTQTPSHQVTQMGQEVILRCVPISNHLYFYWYRQILGQKVEFLVSFYNNEISEKSEIFDDQFSVERPDGSNFTLKIRSTKLEDSAMYFCASSGAAEKLFFGSGTQLSVL.

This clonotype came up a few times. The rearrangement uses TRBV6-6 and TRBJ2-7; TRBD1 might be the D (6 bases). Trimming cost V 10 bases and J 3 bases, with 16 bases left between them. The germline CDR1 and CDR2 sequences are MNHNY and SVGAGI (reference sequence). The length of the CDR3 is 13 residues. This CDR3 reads CATQGPSDYEQYF. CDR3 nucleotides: TGTGCCACCCAGGGGCCTTCGGACTACGAGCAGTACTTC.

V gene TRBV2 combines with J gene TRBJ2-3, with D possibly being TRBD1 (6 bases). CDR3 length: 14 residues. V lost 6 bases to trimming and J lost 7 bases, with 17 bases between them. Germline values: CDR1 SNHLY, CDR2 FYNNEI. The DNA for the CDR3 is TGTGCCAGCAGCGGACAGACCAAATTCAATACGCAGTATTTT. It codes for CASSGQTKFNTQYF. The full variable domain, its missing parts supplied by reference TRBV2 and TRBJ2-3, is EPEVTQTPSHQVTQMGQEVILRCVPISNHLYFYWYRQILGQKVEFLVSFYNNEISEKSEIFDDQFSVERPDGSNFTLKIRSTKLEDSAMYFCASSGQTKFNTQYFGPGTRLTVL.

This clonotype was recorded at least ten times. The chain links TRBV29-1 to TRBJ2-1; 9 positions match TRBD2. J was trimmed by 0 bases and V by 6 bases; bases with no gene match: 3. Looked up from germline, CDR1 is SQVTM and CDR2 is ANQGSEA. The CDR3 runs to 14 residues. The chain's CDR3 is CSVLAGASYNEQFF. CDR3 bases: TGCAGCGTGTTAGCGGGGGCCTCCTACAATGAGCAGTTCTTC.

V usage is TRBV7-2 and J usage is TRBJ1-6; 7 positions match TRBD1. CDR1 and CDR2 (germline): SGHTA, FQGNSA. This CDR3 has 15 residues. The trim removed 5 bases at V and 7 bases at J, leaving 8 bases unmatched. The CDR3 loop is CASSPDRAGNSPLHF. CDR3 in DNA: TGTGCCAGCAGCCCCGACAGGGCCGGCAATTCACCCCTCCACTTT.

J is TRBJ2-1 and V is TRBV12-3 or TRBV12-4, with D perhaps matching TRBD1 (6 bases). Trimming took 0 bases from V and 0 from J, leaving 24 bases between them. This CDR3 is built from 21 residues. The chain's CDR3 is CASSLARRQGLRRSSYNEQFF. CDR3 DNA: TGTGCCAGCAGTTTAGCGCGTCGGCAGGGGCTAAGGAGAAGCTCCTACAATGAGCAGTTCTTC.

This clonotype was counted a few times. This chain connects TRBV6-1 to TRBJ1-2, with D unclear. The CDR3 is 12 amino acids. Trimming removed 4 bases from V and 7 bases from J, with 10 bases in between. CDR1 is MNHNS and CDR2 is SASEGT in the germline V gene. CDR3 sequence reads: CASSGREGGYTF. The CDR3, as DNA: TGTGCCAGCAGTGGCCGGGAAGGTGGCTACACCTTC.

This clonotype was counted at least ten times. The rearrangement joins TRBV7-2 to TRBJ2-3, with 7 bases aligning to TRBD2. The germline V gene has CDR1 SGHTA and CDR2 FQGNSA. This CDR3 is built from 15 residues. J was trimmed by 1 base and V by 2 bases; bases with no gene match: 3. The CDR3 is CASSLIAGGTDTQYF. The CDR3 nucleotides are TGTGCCAGCAGCTTAATCGCGGGGGGCACAGATACGCAGTATTTT.

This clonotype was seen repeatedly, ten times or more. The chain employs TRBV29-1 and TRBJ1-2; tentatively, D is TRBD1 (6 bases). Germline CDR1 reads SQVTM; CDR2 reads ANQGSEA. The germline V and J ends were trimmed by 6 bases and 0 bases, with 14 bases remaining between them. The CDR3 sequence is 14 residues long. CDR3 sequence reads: CSVARDNSNYGYTF. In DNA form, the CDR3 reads TGCAGCGTCGCAAGGGACAATTCTAACTATGGCTACACCTTC. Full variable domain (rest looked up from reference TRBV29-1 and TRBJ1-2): SAVISQKPSRDICQRGTSLTIQCQVDSQVTMMFWYRQQPGQSLTLIATANQGSEATYESGFVIDKFPISRPNLTFSTLTVSNMSPEDSSIYLCSVARDNSNYGYTFGSGTRLTVV.

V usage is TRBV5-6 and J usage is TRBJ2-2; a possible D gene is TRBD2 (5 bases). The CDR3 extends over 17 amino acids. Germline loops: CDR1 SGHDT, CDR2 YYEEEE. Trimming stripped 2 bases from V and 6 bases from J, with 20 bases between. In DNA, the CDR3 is TGTGCCAGCAGCTTTGAAGCTCGTTCGGGGAGACCCGGGGAGCTGTTTTTT. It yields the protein CASSFEARSGRPGELFF. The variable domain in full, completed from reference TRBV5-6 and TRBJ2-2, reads DAGVTQSPTHLIKTRGQQVTLRCSPKSGHDTVSWYQQALGQGPQFIFQYYEEEERQRGNFPDRFSGHQFPNYSSELNVNALLLGDSALYLCASSFEARSGRPGELFFGEGSRLTVL.

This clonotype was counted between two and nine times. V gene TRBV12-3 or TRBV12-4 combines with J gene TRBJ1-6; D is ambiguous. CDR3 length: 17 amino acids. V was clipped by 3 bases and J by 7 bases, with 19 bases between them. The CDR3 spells CASSLDAPGRPNSPLHF. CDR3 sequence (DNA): TGTGCCAGCAGTTTGGATGCCCCCGGAAGACCAAATTCACCCCTCCACTTT.

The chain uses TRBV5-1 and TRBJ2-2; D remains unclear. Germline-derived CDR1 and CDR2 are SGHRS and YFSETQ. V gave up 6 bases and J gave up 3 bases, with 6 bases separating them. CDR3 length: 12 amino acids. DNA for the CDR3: TGCGCCAGCACCAGCCACACCGGGGAGCTGTTTTTT. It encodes CASTSHTGELFF.

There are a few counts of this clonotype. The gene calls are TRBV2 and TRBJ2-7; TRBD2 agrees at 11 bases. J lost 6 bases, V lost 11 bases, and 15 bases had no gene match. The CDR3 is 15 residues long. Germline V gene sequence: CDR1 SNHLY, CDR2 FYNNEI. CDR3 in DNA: TGTGCCGGGAATAGCGGGAGGGCCGTAGCGGGCGAGCAGTACTTC. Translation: CAGNSGRAVAGEQYF.

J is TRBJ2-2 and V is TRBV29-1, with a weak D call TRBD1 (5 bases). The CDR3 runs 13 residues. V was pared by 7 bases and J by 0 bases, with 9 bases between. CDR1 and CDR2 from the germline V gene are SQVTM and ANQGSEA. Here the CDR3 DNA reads TGCAGCGGGGGCGGAGCGAACACCGGGGAGCTGTTTTTT. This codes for CSGGGANTGELFF.